The T cell receptor (beta chain) described here comes from a study of T cell responses to AZD1222 COVID-19 vaccine. To note about this clone: Its antigen remains unknown.

Sequencing was performed with immunoSEQ multiplex PCR; in TCRdb, only in-frame clones are kept and a portion is missing. The repertoire holds about 180,000 clones, about 90% seen once, with around 1.9% in the top ten. Study findings and constraints: CD4 TCRs associated with vaccination spanned spike, dominating at 160-218 and 743-854. Increases in Spike-specific TCR breadth and depth were seen after two AZD1222 doses.

The sequencing used peripheral blood, collected 28 days after the second AZD1222 dose. The TCR comes from an adult who received the AZD1222 COVID-19 vaccine.

In DNA form, the CDR3 reads TGTGCCAGCAGCGGAACTCCCCCCCAGGAGACCCAGTACTTC. Translating gives CASSGTPPQETQYF. The V gene is TRBV28, the J gene TRBJ2-5, with D unresolved. The V gene lost 6 bases and the J gene lost 5 bases, with 16 bases spanning the gap. The CDR3 loop spans 14 amino acids. Per germline, CDR1 MDHEN and CDR2 SYDVKM.